This is a list of T cell receptor beta chains from one sample in a study of blood T cell repertoires in COVID-19. The table came from immunoSEQ multiplex PCR; TCRdb's copy has only in-frame clones and leaves some out. There are 300,000 or so clones in the sample; roughly 84% occur only once, and approximately 0.99% lies in the top ten. The sample was PBMCs or T cells enriched from blood (not recorded which). All receptors come from a young woman who had recovered from COVID-19. The CDR3 runs from the conserved cysteine through the conserved F or W. A D gene is named only where the DNA matches it firmly. Only some rows state a clone size, as once, few, many or a class for expanded clones.

V gene: TRBV5-1; J gene: TRBJ2-1; D gene: -; CDR3 length: 17; clone size: once; CDR3 protein: CASRRDIAASSYNEQFF; CDR3 DNA: TGCGCCAGCAGACGAGATATAGCGGCGAGCTCCTACAATGAGCAGTTCTTC
V gene: TRBV24-1; J gene: TRBJ2-7; D gene: -; CDR3 length: 15; clone size: -; CDR3 protein: CATSDYTAGSYEQYF; CDR3 DNA: TGTGCCACCAGTGATTATACAGCCGGCAGCTACGAGCAGTACTTC
V gene: TRBV3-1/TRBV3-2; J gene: TRBJ1-3; D gene: -; CDR3 length: 16; clone size: -; CDR3 protein: CASSWRAFRRGNTIYF; CDR3 DNA: TGTGCCAGCAGCTGGCGGGCCTTCCGGCGAGGAAACACCATATATTTT
V gene: TRBV6-1; J gene: TRBJ2-2; D gene: TRBD1; CDR3 length: 19; clone size: once; CDR3 protein: CASSGRIPGQGTPAGELFF; CDR3 DNA: TGTGCCAGCAGTGGGAGAATCCCGGGACAGGGGACCCCGGCCGGGGAGCTGTTTTTT
V gene: TRBV14; J gene: TRBJ2-1; D gene: TRBD2; CDR3 length: 16; clone size: -; CDR3 protein: CASSLYGGAVYNEQFF; CDR3 DNA: TGTGCCAGCAGCCTATACGGGGGGGCTGTATACAATGAGCAGTTCTTC
V gene: TRBV6-2/TRBV6-3; J gene: TRBJ1-6; D gene: TRBD1; CDR3 length: 15; clone size: once; CDR3 protein: CASSRTGGTNSPLHF; CDR3 DNA: TGTGCCAGCAGTCGGACAGGGGGTACGAATTCACCCCTCCACTTT
V gene: TRBV2; J gene: TRBJ2-7; D gene: -; CDR3 length: 13; clone size: -; CDR3 protein: CASSELGSDEQYF; CDR3 DNA: TGTGCCAGCAGTGAACTTGGGAGCGACGAGCAGTACTTC
V gene: TRBV19; J gene: TRBJ1-6; D gene: -; CDR3 length: 16; clone size: -; CDR3 protein: CASSVDRFSYNSPLHF; CDR3 DNA: TGTGCCAGTAGTGTTGACAGATTCTCCTATAATTCACCCCTCCACTTT
V gene: TRBV5-1; J gene: TRBJ2-3; D gene: -; CDR3 length: 14; clone size: -; CDR3 protein: CASSLTPSTDTQYF; CDR3 DNA: TGCGCCAGCAGCTTGACTCCTAGCACAGATACGCAGTATTTT
V gene: TRBV5-6; J gene: TRBJ1-3; D gene: TRBD1; CDR3 length: 15; clone size: -; CDR3 protein: CASSLTGGSGNTIYF; CDR3 DNA: TGTGCCAGCAGTTTAACAGGGGGGTCTGGAAACACCATATATTTT
V gene: TRBV28; J gene: TRBJ2-2; D gene: TRBD2; CDR3 length: 18; clone size: few; CDR3 protein: CASSLGLAGFLGAGELFF; CDR3 DNA: TGTGCCAGCAGTTTAGGGCTAGCGGGGTTCCTGGGGGCCGGGGAGCTGTTTTTT